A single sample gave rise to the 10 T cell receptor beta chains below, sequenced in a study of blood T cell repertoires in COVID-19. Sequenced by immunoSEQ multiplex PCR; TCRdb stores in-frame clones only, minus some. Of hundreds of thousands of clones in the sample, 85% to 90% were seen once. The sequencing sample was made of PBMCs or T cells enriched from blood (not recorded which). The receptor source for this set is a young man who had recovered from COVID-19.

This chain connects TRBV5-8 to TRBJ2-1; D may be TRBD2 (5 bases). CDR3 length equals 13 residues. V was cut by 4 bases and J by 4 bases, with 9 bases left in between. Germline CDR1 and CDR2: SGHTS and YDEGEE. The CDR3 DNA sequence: TGTGCCAGCAGCACCACTAGATACAATGAGCAGTTCTTC. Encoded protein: CASSTTRYNEQFF.

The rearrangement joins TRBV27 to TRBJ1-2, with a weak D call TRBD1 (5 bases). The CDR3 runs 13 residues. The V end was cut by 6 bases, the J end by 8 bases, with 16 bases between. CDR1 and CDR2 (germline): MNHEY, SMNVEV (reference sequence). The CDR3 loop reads CASSLKLGEGYTF. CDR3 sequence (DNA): TGTGCCAGCAGCCTCAAGTTAGGGGAAGGCTACACCTTC.

In DNA, the CDR3 is TGTGCCAGCAGTTTGGGAGAGTACGAGCAGTACTTC. Protein sequence: CASSLGEYEQYF. The V and J genes are TRBV12-3 or TRBV12-4 and TRBJ2-7, with D perhaps matching TRBD2 (5 bases). Trimming stripped 3 bases from V and 4 bases from J, with 7 bases between. The CDR3 has 12 residues.

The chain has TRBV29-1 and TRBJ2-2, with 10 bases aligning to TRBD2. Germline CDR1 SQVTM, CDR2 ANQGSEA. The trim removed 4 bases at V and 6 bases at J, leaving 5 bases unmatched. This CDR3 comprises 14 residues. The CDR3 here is CSVVRAGGPGELFF. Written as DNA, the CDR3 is TGCAGCGTTGTGCGAGCGGGAGGGCCCGGGGAGCTGTTTTTT.

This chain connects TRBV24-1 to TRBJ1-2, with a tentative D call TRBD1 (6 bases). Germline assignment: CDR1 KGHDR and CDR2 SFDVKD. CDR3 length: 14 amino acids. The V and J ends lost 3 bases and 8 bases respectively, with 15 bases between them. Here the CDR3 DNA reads TGTGCCACCAGTGATAACTCCGGGACACCGGGCTACACCTTC. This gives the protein CATSDNSGTPGYTF.

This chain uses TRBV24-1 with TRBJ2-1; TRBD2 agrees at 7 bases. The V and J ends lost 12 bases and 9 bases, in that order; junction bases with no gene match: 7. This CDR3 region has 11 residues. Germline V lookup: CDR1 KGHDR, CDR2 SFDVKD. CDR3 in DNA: TGTGCCTCCGGGGGGTCGGTTGAGCAGTTCTTC. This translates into CASGGSVEQFF.

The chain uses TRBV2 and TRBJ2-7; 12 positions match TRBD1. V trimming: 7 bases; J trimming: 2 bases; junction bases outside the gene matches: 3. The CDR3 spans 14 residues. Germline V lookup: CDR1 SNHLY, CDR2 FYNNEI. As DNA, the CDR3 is TGTGCCAGCATGGGACAGGGGGCCACCTACGAGCAGTACTTC. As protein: CASMGQGATYEQYF.

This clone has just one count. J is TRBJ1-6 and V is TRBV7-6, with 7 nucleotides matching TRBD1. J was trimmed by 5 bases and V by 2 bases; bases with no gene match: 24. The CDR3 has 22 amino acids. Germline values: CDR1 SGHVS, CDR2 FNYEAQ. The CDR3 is CASSLKQKGQPERRQNNSPLHF. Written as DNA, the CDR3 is TGTGCCAGCAGCTTAAAGCAGAAGGGACAGCCAGAACGAAGACAGAATAATTCACCCCTCCACTTT. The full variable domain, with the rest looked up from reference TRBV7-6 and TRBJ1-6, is GAGVSQSPRYKVTKRGQDVALRCDPISGHVSLYWYRQALGQGPEFLTYFNYEAQQDKSGLPNDRFSAERPEGSISTLTIQRTEQRDSAMYRCASSLKQKGQPERRQNNSPLHFGNGTRLTVT.

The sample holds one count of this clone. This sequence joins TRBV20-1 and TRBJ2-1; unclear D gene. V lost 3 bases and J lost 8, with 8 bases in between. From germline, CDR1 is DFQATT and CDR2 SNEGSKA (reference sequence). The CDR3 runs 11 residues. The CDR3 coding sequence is TGCAGTGCTAGTTGGAGCCATGAGCAGTTCTTC. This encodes CSASWSHEQFF.

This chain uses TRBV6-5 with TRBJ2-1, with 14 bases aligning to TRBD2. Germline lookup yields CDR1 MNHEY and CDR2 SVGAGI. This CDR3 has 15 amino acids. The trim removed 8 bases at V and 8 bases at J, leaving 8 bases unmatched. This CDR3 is CASLGTSGSFHEQFF. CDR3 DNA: TGTGCCAGCCTCGGGACTAGCGGGAGTTTCCATGAGCAGTTCTTC.